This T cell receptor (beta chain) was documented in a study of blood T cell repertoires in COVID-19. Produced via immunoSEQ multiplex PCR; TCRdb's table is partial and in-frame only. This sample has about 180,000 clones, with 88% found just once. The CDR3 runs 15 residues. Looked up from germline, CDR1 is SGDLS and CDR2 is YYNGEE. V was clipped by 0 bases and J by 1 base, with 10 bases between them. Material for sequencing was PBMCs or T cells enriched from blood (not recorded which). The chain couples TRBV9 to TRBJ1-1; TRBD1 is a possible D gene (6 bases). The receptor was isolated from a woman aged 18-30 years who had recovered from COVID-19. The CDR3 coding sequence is TGTGCCAGCAGCGTAGGAGGGGGAACGAACACTGAAGCTTTCTTT. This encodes CASSVGGGTNTEAFF.